One and the same sample provided the 13 T cell receptor beta chains below, sequenced in a study of shared clonotypes between healthy human individuals. Only in-frame clones appear in the TCRdb table, and some are missing; sequencing was by immunoSEQ multiplex PCR. The data show about 2 million clones, with over 85% seen just once and 0.13% held by the top ten. Material: naive CD4+ T cells sorted from blood. Subset reported: CD45RA+ positively selected. The receptors derive from a man younger than 35 in good health.

There are a few counts of this clone. The V and J genes are TRBV6-5 and TRBJ1-2; weak D call: TRBD1 (6 bases). The CDR3 has 13 amino acids. Per the germline V gene, CDR1 is MNHEY and CDR2 is SVGAGI. V was cut by 5 bases and J by 8 bases, with 15 bases left in between. CDR3 region: CASSPRGGAGYTF. CDR3 coding DNA: TGTGCCAGCAGTCCCCGAGGGGGGGCAGGCTACACCTTC.

Concerning this clone itself: Distinct nucleotide sequences in the sample also encode this CDR3. The chain joins TRBV9 to TRBJ1-1; no clear D gene. Looked up from germline, CDR1 is SGDLS and CDR2 is YYNGEE. V shed 2 bases and J shed 1 base, with 6 bases lying between them. The CDR3 consists of 13 residues. The CDR3 bases are TGTGCCAGCAGCGTGTCCCCGAACACTGAAGCTTTCTTT. This translates into CASSVSPNTEAFF.

The J gene is TRBJ2-3, the V gene TRBV5-1; D may be TRBD1 or TRBD2 (6 bases each). CDR1 and CDR2 (germline): SGHRS, YFSETQ. Trimming stripped 4 bases from V and 2 bases from J, with 14 bases between. This CDR3 region has 15 residues. CDR3 sequence (DNA): TGCGCCAGCAGCCCATGGGGGGCCCCCACAGATACGCAGTATTTT. It yields the protein CASSPWGAPTDTQYF.

The chain employs TRBV4-1 and TRBJ2-5; no firm D call. V lost 0 bases to trimming and J lost 4 bases, with 15 bases between them. The CDR3 runs to 16 residues. Germline assignment: CDR1 MGHRA and CDR2 YSYEKL. The CDR3 reads CASSQDEGIWGETQYF. The CDR3 nucleotides are TGCGCCAGCAGCCAAGATGAAGGGATATGGGGAGAGACCCAGTACTTC.

Written as DNA, the CDR3 is TGTGCCAGCAGTGAACCCGGGACGAGTAGCAATGAGCAGTTCTTC. This encodes CASSEPGTSSNEQFF. The chain uses TRBV6-1 and TRBJ2-1; tentatively, D is TRBD1 or TRBD2 (5 bases each). The ends were cut back, 2 bases at V and 6 bases at J, with 14 bases in the middle. This CDR3 has 15 amino acids. Germline loops: CDR1 MNHNS, CDR2 SASEGT.

This sequence joins TRBV7-2 and TRBJ1-1; possible D gene TRBD1, 5 bases. The CDR3 length is 15 residues. In germline, CDR1 is SGHTA, CDR2 FQGNSA. Trimming took off 5 bases at V and 2 bases at J, with 15 bases between the two ends. CDR3 DNA: TGTGCCAGCAGCGCCCACAGGATGACAAACACTGAAGCTTTCTTT. Translating it yields CASSAHRMTNTEAFF.

This clone showed up just once. The genes are TRBV25-1 and TRBJ1-6, with D uncertain. This CDR3 comprises 16 residues. V was cut by 1 base and J by 0 bases, with 7 bases left in between. Germline values: CDR1 MGHDK, CDR2 SYGVNS. CDR3 residues: CASSELGSSYNSPLHF. In DNA form, the CDR3 reads TGTGCCAGCAGTGAATTGGGGAGCTCCTATAATTCACCCCTCCACTTT.

The J gene is TRBJ2-1, the V gene TRBV4-3; TRBD2 agrees at 12 bases. The length of the CDR3 is 18 residues. The trim removed 1 base at V and 0 bases at J, leaving 4 bases unmatched. In germline, CDR1 is LGHNA, CDR2 YSLEER. The CDR3, as DNA: TGCGCCAGCAGCCAAGCCGGACTAGCGGGACTCTCCTACAATGAGCAGTTCTTC. It encodes CASSQAGLAGLSYNEQFF.

The chain is built from TRBV5-1 and TRBJ2-5, with 7 bases matching TRBD1. The germline gives CDR1 SGHRS, CDR2 YFSETQ. The V gene end was trimmed by 1 base and the J gene end by 6 bases; junction bases not matched to a gene: 12. This CDR3 is 16 amino acids long. The CDR3 DNA reads as TGCGCCAGCAGCTTGACATCAGGGGGTGGTGCGAAGACCCAGTACTTC. Translated: CASSLTSGGGAKTQYF.

About this clone: The sample contains more than one DNA sequence encoding this CDR3. The chain combines TRBV2 with TRBJ1-6; weak D call: TRBD1 (6 bases). The CDR3 contains 14 residues. CDR1 and CDR2 (germline): SNHLY, FYNNEI. Trimming removed 2 bases at V and 7 bases at J, with 9 bases between. The CDR3 DNA reads TGTGCCAGCAGTGAACAGGGGCCGAATTCACCCCTCCACTTT. Residues: CASSEQGPNSPLHF. Full variable domain (remainder filled in from reference TRBV2 and TRBJ1-6): EPEVTQTPSHQVTQMGQEVILRCVPISNHLYFYWYRQILGQKVEFLVSFYNNEISEKSEIFDDQFSVERPDGSNFTLKIRSTKLEDSAMYFCASSEQGPNSPLHFGNGTRLTVT.

The J gene is TRBJ1-2, the V gene TRBV5-8; D call uncertain. Germline CDR1 and CDR2: SGHTS and YDEGEE. V lost 0 bases, J lost 7 bases, and 4 bases lay in between. The CDR3 runs 11 residues. For the CDR3, the DNA is TGTGCCAGCAGCTTGGCGGGTGGCTACACCTTC. It specifies CASSLAGGYTF.

The sample holds one count of this clone. The rearrangement links TRBV5-1 to TRBJ1-1; TRBD1 aligns across 7 bases. The CDR3 is made up of 17 amino acids. J was trimmed by 3 bases and V by 2 bases; bases with no gene match: 13. The germline V gene encodes CDR1 SGHRS and CDR2 YFSETQ. The CDR3 loop is CASSLFGKVDRDTEAFF. In DNA form, the CDR3 reads TGCGCCAGCAGCTTATTCGGTAAAGTAGACAGGGACACTGAAGCTTTCTTT.

V usage is TRBV28 and J usage is TRBJ2-5; a possible D gene is TRBD2 (5 bases). CDR1 and CDR2 from the germline V gene are MDHEN and SYDVKM. The CDR3 is 14 residues long. V was clipped by 5 bases and J by 5 bases, with 15 bases between them. CDR3 sequence (DNA): TGTGCCAGCAGTAAAGGGCCCCGAGGGGAGACCCAGTACTTC. Its translation: CASSKGPRGETQYF.